Shown below are 10 T cell receptor beta chains from a single sample sequenced in a study of T cell responses to AZD1222 COVID-19 vaccine. Assay: immunoSEQ multiplex PCR; the TCRdb copy retains only in-frame clones and omits some. Among about 190,000 clones listed, about nine tenths were seen once. This material consisted of peripheral blood, taken on day 0 of MenACWY control vaccination. The source is an adult in good health.

CDR3 in amino acids: CASSLLQGDDYGYTF. CDR3 coding DNA: TGTGCCAGCAGTTTATTACAGGGGGACGACTATGGCTACACCTTC. V gene TRBV28 combines with J gene TRBJ1-2; 8 nucleotides align to TRBD1. Trimming removed 1 base from V and 3 bases from J; junction bases left unmatched: 4. CDR3 length: 15 residues. CDR1 MDHEN and CDR2 SYDVKM come from the germline V gene.

This rearrangement joins TRBV6-5 to TRBJ1-2; D possibly corresponds to TRBD1 (5 bases). This CDR3 is 15 amino acids long. CDR1 is MNHEY, CDR2 SVGAGI, per germline. Deletions cut 6 bases from V and 0 bases from J, with 14 bases between. The DNA for the CDR3 is TGTGCCAGCAGCCCATTCACGGGGGCTAACTATGGCTACACCTTC. The encoded protein is CASSPFTGANYGYTF.

This clone was counted a single time. This chain connects TRBV25-1 to TRBJ1-4; D gene unclear. In germline, CDR1 is MGHDK, CDR2 SYGVNS. This CDR3 is built from 14 residues. V dropped 5 bases and J dropped 4 bases, with 11 bases sitting between them. CDR3 DNA sequence: TGTGCCAGCAGTTTAGGCCAGAGTAATGAAAAACTGTTTTTT. Protein: CASSLGQSNEKLFF. Combining the CDR3 with reference TRBV25-1 and TRBJ1-4 gives the whole variable domain EADIYQTPRYLVIGTGKKITLECSQTMGHDKMYWYQQDPGMELHLIHYSYGVNSTEKGDLSSESTVSRIRTEHFPLTLESARPSHTSQYLCASSLGQSNEKLFFGSGTQLSVL.

The chain joins TRBV27 to TRBJ2-3, with D hard to call. The CDR3 loop spans 14 amino acids. V was clipped by 2 bases and J by 6 bases, with 12 bases between them. Germline V gene lookup returns CDR1 MNHEY and CDR2 SMNVEV (reference sequence). CDR3 bases: TGTGCCAGCAGTTTAATGGCGGTCCCGGATACGCAGTATTTT. Amino acids: CASSLMAVPDTQYF.

A remark on this clone: Additional DNA sequences in this sample encode the identical CDR3. The chain joins TRBV28 to TRBJ2-7; D gene ambiguous. Germline CDR1 is MDHEN and CDR2 is SYDVKM. Trimming took off 3 bases at V and 1 base at J, with 4 bases between the two ends. The CDR3 spans 12 residues. The CDR3 protein is CASSFGSYEQYF. The CDR3 bases are TGTGCCAGCAGTTTCGGTTCCTACGAGCAGTACTTC.

This clone has only a few counts. The chain recombines TRBV5-1 with TRBJ1-1; TRBD1 might be the D (5 bases). From germline, CDR1 is SGHRS and CDR2 YFSETQ. V was cut by 0 bases and J by 1 base, with 10 bases left in between. This CDR3 has 15 residues. CDR3 in amino acids: CASSLGGAPNTEAFF. In DNA form, the CDR3 reads TGCGCCAGCAGCTTGGGAGGGGCGCCGAACACTGAAGCTTTCTTT.

This chain uses TRBV7-2 with TRBJ2-7, with D unclear. CDR1 is SGHTA, CDR2 FQGNSA, per germline. Deletions cut 5 bases from V and 0 bases from J, with 11 bases between. This CDR3 has 14 residues. CDR3: CASSLDLGSYEQYF. CDR3 DNA sequence: TGTGCCAGCAGCCTCGACTTGGGCTCCTACGAGCAGTACTTC.

The V gene is TRBV6-5, the J gene TRBJ1-1, with a possible D match to TRBD1 (5 bases). The germline V gene encodes CDR1 MNHEY and CDR2 SVGAGI. V shed 8 bases and J shed 3 bases, with 16 bases lying between them. The CDR3 is 14 residues long. CDR3 in amino acids: CASGGFTDYTEAFF. The CDR3, as DNA: TGTGCCAGCGGGGGTTTTACAGATTACACTGAAGCTTTCTTT.

The chain is built from TRBV19 and TRBJ2-1; 10 nucleotides agree with TRBD2. Germline CDR1 is LNHDA and CDR2 is SQIVND (reference sequence). CDR3 size: 15 residues. Trimming took 2 bases from V and 7 from J; bases not matched to a gene: 5. The CDR3, as DNA: TGTGCCAGTAGTATATCGTCTAGCGGGGGAAATGAGCAGTTCTTC. It yields the protein CASSISSSGGNEQFF. The full variable domain, with the rest looked up from reference TRBV19 and TRBJ2-1, is DGGITQSPKYLFRKEGQNVTLSCEQNLNHDAMYWYRQDPGQGLRLIYYSQIVNDFQKGDIAEGYSVSREKKESFPLTVTSAQKNPTAFYLCASSISSSGGNEQFFGPGTRLTVL.

Here the CDR3 reads CASRVQGKGNTEAFF. CDR3 bases: TGTGCCAGCAGGGTACAGGGTAAAGGAAACACTGAAGCTTTCTTT. This chain joins TRBV6-5 and TRBJ1-1; possibly TRBD1 for D (6 bases). Trimming shortened V by 6 bases and J by 2 bases, and 16 bases separated the two germline ends. This CDR3 spans 15 amino acids. CDR1 is MNHEY, CDR2 SVGAGI, per germline.